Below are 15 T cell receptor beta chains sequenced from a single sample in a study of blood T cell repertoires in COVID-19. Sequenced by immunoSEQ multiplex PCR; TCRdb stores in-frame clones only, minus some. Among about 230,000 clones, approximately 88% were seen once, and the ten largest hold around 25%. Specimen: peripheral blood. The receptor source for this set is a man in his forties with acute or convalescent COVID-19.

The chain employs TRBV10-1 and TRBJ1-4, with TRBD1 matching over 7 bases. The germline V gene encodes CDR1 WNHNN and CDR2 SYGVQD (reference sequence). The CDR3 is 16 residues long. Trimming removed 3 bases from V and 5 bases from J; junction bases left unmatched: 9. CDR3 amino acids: CASSDTRTGGNEKLFF. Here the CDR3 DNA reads TGCGCCAGCAGTGACACGAGGACAGGAGGAAATGAAAAACTGTTTTTT.

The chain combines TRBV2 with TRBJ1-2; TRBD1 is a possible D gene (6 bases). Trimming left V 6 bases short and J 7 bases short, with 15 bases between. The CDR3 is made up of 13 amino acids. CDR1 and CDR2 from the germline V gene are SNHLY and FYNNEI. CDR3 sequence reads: CASRDSQPPGYTF. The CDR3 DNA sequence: TGTGCCAGCAGGGACAGCCAACCCCCTGGCTACACCTTC.

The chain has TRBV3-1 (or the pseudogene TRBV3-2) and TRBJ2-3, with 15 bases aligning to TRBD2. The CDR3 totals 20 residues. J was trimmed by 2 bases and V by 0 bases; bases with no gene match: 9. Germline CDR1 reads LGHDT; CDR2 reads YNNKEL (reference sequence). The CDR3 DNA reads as TGTGCCAGCAGCCAAGAATGGAGGACTAGCGGGAGGGCCATCACAGATACGCAGTATTTT. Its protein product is CASSQEWRTSGRAITDTQYF.

Here the CDR3 reads CASSVAQGRGYGYTF. The CDR3 DNA is TGTGCCAGCAGCGTAGCCCAGGGCCGTGGCTATGGCTACACCTTC. The chain couples TRBV9 to TRBJ1-2; TRBD1 is a possible D gene (5 bases). The CDR3 totals 15 residues. Trimming shortened V by 0 bases and J by 4 bases, and 13 bases separated the two germline ends. The germline gives CDR1 SGDLS, CDR2 YYNGEE.

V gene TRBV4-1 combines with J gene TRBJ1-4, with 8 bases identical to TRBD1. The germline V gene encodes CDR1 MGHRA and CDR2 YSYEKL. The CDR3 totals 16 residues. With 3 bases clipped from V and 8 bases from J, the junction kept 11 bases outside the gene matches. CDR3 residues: CASSQAQDRAWEKLFF. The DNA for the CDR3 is TGCGCCAGCAGCCAGGCCCAGGACAGGGCATGGGAAAAACTGTTTTTT.

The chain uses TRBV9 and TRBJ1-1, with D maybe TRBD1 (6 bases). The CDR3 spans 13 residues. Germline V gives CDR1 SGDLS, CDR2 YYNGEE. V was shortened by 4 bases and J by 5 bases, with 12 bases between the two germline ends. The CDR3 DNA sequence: TGTGCCAGCAGCCTGGGGGCTAGGACTGAAGCTTTCTTT. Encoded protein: CASSLGARTEAFF.

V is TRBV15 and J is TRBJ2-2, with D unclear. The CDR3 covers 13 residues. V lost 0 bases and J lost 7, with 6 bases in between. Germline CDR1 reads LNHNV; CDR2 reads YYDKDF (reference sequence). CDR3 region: CATSRDLNGELFF. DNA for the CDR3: TGTGCCACCAGCAGAGATCTTAACGGGGAGCTGTTTTTT.

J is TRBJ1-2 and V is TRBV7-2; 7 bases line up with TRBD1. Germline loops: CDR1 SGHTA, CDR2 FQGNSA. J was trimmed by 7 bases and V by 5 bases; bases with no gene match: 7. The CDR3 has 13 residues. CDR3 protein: CASSRQGPGGYTF. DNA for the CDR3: TGTGCCAGCAGCAGACAGGGTCCGGGTGGCTACACCTTC.

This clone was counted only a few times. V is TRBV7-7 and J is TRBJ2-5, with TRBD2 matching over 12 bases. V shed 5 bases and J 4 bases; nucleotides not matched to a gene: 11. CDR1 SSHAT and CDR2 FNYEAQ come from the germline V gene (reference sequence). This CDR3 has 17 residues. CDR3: CASSRRTSGIGGETQYF. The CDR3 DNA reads TGTGCCAGCAGCCGAAGGACTAGCGGGATCGGAGGAGAGACCCAGTACTTC.

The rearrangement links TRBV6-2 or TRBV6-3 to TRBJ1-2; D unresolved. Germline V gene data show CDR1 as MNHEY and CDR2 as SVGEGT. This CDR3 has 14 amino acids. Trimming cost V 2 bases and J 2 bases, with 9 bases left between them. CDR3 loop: CASSYGGQNYGYTF. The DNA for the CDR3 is TGTGCCAGCAGTTACGGCGGCCAAAACTATGGCTACACCTTC.

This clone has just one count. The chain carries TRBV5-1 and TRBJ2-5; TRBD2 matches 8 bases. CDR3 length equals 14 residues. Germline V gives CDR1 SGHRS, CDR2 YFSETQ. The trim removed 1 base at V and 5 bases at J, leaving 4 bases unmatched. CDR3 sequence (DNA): TGCGCCAGCAGCTTGTTAGCGGGAAGGGAGACCCAGTACTTC. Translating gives CASSLLAGRETQYF.

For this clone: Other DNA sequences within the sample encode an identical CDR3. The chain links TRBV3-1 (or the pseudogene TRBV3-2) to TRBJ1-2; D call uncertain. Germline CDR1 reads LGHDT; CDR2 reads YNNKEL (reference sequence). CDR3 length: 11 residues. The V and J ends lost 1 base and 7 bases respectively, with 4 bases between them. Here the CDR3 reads CASSQGAGYTF. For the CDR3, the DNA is TGTGCCAGCAGCCAAGGGGCTGGCTACACCTTC.

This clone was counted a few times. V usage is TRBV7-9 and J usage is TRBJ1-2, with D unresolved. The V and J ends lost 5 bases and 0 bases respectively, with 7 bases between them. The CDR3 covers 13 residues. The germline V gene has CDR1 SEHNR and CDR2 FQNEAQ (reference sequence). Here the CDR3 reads CASSRAANYGYTF. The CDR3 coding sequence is TGTGCCAGCAGCCGCGCGGCTAACTATGGCTACACCTTC.

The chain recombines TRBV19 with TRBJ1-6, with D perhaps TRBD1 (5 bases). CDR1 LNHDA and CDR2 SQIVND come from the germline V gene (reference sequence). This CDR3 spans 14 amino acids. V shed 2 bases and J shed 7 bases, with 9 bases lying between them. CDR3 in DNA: TGTGCCAGTAGTATAAATAGGGGCAATTCACCCCTCCACTTT. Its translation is CASSINRGNSPLHF.

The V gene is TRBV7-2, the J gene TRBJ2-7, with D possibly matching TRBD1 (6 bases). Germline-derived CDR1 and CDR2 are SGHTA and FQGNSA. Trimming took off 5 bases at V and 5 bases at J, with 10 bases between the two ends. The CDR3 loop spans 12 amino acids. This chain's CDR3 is CASSEDSDEQYF. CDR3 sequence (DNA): TGTGCCAGCAGCGAGGACAGCGACGAGCAGTACTTC.